This passage covers 15 T cell receptor beta chains from one sample sequenced in a study of T cell changes during pregnancy in multiple sclerosis. Sequenced by immunoSEQ multiplex PCR; TCRdb stores in-frame clones only, minus some. This repertoire shows some 87,000 clones, about 96% found once; its top ten account for over 0.95%. This sample comprised peripheral blood, obtained in the second trimester of pregnancy. The receptor source for this set is a female donor with multiple sclerosis, enrolled in a pregnancy study.

This chain joins TRBV6-1 and TRBJ1-4; 7 bases match TRBD1. Germline CDR1 is MNHNS and CDR2 is SASEGT. V lost 5 bases and J lost 7; bases outside the gene matches: 10. The CDR3 is made up of 15 amino acids. CDR3 nucleotides: TGTGCCAGCAGTTTGCGACAGGGTGGAAGTGAAAAACTGTTTTTT. This translates into CASSLRQGGSEKLFF.

This chain connects TRBV9 to TRBJ2-2; 11 bases map to TRBD1. The ends lost 3 bases at V and 9 bases at J; junction bases unmatched: 13. This CDR3 has 17 residues. Germline V CDR1 and CDR2: SGDLS, YYNGEE. The CDR3 protein is CASSAPAGWTGGRELFF. CDR3 coding DNA: TGTGCCAGCAGCGCGCCCGCCGGTTGGACAGGGGGCAGGGAGCTGTTTTTT. The complete variable domain, with remaining parts taken from reference TRBV9 and TRBJ2-2, reads DSGVTQTPKHLITATGQRVTLRCSPRSGDLSVYWYQQSLDQGLQFLIQYYNGEERAKGNILERFSAQQFPDLHSELNLSSLELGDSALYFCASSAPAGWTGGRELFFGEGSRLTVL.

The CDR3: CASSLGGSRVRTGELFF. CDR3 coding DNA: TGTGCCAGCAGCTTAGGGGGTAGCAGGGTGAGGACCGGGGAGCTGTTTTTT. The chain carries TRBV7-9 and TRBJ2-2, with D possibly TRBD1 on 5 matching bases. The CDR3 contains 17 residues. V lost 1 base to trimming and J lost 5 bases, with 17 bases between them. Germline V gene lookup returns CDR1 SEHNR and CDR2 FQNEAQ (reference sequence). Full variable domain (rest looked up from reference TRBV7-9 and TRBJ2-2): DTGVSQNPRHKITKRGQNVTFRCDPISEHNRLYWYRQTLGQGPEFLTYFQNEAQLEKSRLLSDRFSAERPKGSFSTLEIQRTEQGDSAMYLCASSLGGSRVRTGELFFGEGSRLTVL.

The gene calls are TRBV5-8 and TRBJ2-6, with a tentative D call TRBD1 (6 bases). Germline lookup yields CDR1 SGHTS and CDR2 YDEGEE. Trimming pared 4 bases from V and 3 bases from J, leaving 14 bases between. The CDR3 loop spans 16 amino acids. The CDR3 sequence is CASSLPTGFGANVLTF. The CDR3 DNA follows: TGTGCCAGCAGCCTACCGACAGGCTTTGGGGCCAACGTCCTGACTTTC.

The chain uses TRBV27 and TRBJ2-7, with a tentative D call TRBD1 (6 bases). The CDR3 runs to 11 residues. From germline, CDR1 is MNHEY and CDR2 SMNVEV (reference sequence). Trimming shortened V by 8 bases and J by 7 bases, and 12 bases separated the two germline ends. The CDR3 sequence is CASGTGREQYF. For the CDR3, the DNA is TGTGCCAGCGGCACAGGGCGGGAGCAGTACTTC.

The chain carries TRBV9 and TRBJ1-1; D gene unclear. The length of the CDR3 is 14 residues. The germline V gene encodes CDR1 SGDLS and CDR2 YYNGEE. V was shortened by 4 bases and J by 5 bases, with 15 bases between the two germline ends. The CDR3 reads CASSPHLGRTEAFF. CDR3 DNA sequence: TGTGCCAGCAGCCCACATTTAGGGAGAACTGAAGCTTTCTTT. The whole variable domain, filled in from reference TRBV9 and TRBJ1-1, reads DSGVTQTPKHLITATGQRVTLRCSPRSGDLSVYWYQQSLDQGLQFLIQYYNGEERAKGNILERFSAQQFPDLHSELNLSSLELGDSALYFCASSPHLGRTEAFFGQGTRLTVV.

V usage is TRBV4-3 and J usage is TRBJ1-5; D is unresolved. CDR3 length equals 14 residues. The ends were cut back, 0 bases at V and 4 bases at J, with 7 bases in the middle. Germline V gene sequence: CDR1 LGHNA, CDR2 YSLEER. CDR3 nucleotide sequence: TGCGCCAGCAGCCAAGATGGCCGAAATCAGCCCCAGCATTTT. Protein product: CASSQDGRNQPQHF.

V usage is TRBV4-2 and J usage is TRBJ2-6, with TRBD2 as a possible D gene (6 bases). In germline, CDR1 is LGHNA, CDR2 YNFKEQ. The V end was cut by 0 bases, the J end by 0 bases, with 12 bases between. This CDR3 comprises 18 residues. The CDR3 is CASSQEGGLSSGANVLTF. The CDR3 DNA sequence: TGTGCCAGCAGCCAAGAGGGAGGCTTAAGCTCTGGGGCCAACGTCCTGACTTTC.

The rearrangement joins TRBV10-3 to TRBJ2-2; weak D call: TRBD1 (6 bases). The CDR3 sequence is 14 residues long. V shed 6 bases and J shed 7 bases, with 15 bases lying between them. CDR1 is ENHRY and CDR2 is SYGVKD in the germline V gene. The CDR3 sequence: CAIRADGGGGELFF. For the CDR3, the DNA is TGTGCCATCAGAGCCGATGGGGGCGGCGGGGAGCTGTTTTTT.

The chain combines TRBV27 with TRBJ1-2; 9 bases align to TRBD1. Germline assignment: CDR1 MNHEY and CDR2 SMNVEV (reference sequence). With 4 bases clipped from V and 3 bases from J, the junction kept 6 bases outside the gene matches. The CDR3 is made up of 15 amino acids. The CDR3, as DNA: TGTGCCAGCAGTTCTTACCGGGACAGGGACTATGGCTACACCTTC. Its translation is CASSSYRDRDYGYTF.

The chain carries TRBV5-4 and TRBJ1-1; 9 bases match TRBD1. V shed 3 bases and J 3 bases; nucleotides not matched to a gene: 6. Germline assignment: CDR1 SGHNT and CDR2 YYREEE (reference sequence). The CDR3 runs to 15 residues. The CDR3 loop reads CASSSGWDRDTEAFF. As DNA, the CDR3 is TGTGCCAGCAGCTCGGGCTGGGACAGGGACACTGAAGCTTTCTTT.

The chain recombines TRBV2 with TRBJ2-5; TRBD1 aligns across 7 bases. Unmatched junction bases numbered 8, after V lost 3 bases and J lost 4 bases. CDR3 length: 15 residues. Germline CDR1 is SNHLY and CDR2 is FYNNEI. Here the CDR3 reads CASSEEEGATETQYF. The CDR3 nucleotides read TGTGCCAGCAGTGAGGAAGAGGGGGCAACAGAGACCCAGTACTTC.

This clone has a single count. The chain carries TRBV9 and TRBJ2-7; 9 bases line up with TRBD1. J gave up 5 bases and V 2 bases, and 8 bases lay outside the gene matches. Germline CDR1 SGDLS, CDR2 YYNGEE. This CDR3 contains 15 residues. The CDR3 bases are TGTGCCAGCAGCGTCTCCGGGACAGGGAGGGACGAGCAGTACTTC. The encoded protein is CASSVSGTGRDEQYF. The full variable domain, completed using reference TRBV9 and TRBJ2-7, is DSGVTQTPKHLITATGQRVTLRCSPRSGDLSVYWYQQSLDQGLQFLIQYYNGEERAKGNILERFSAQQFPDLHSELNLSSLELGDSALYFCASSVSGTGRDEQYFGPGTRLTVT.

The J gene is TRBJ2-3, the V gene TRBV5-4; 11 bases fit TRBD2. The junction had 9 bases not matched to a gene; V was cut back by 4 bases and J by 5 bases. This CDR3 region has 16 residues. CDR1 and CDR2 from the germline V gene are SGHNT and YYREEE (reference sequence). For the CDR3, the DNA is TGTGCCAGCAGCGGGGGGGCTAGCGGGAGGAAAGATACGCAGTATTTT. The encoded protein is CASSGGASGRKDTQYF.

The chain links TRBV28 to TRBJ2-7, with D unresolved. This CDR3 comprises 13 residues. Germline CDR1 is MDHEN and CDR2 is SYDVKM. Trimming took off 1 base at V and 4 bases at J, with 8 bases between the two ends. The CDR3 DNA reads TGTGCCAGCAGTTTATCGGTCTGGTACGAGCAGTACTTC. The encoded protein is CASSLSVWYEQYF.